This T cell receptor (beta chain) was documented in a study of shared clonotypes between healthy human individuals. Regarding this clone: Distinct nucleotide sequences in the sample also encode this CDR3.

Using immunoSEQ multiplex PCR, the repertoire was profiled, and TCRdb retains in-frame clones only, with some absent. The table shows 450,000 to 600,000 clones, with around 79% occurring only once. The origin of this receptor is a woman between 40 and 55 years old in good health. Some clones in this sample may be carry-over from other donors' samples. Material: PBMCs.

Here the CDR3 DNA reads TGTGCCAGCAGTGACTCGGAGACAGATACGCAGTATTTT. It is translated as CASSDSETDTQYF. The chain is built from TRBV6-4 and TRBJ2-3; D not resolved. Germline assignment: CDR1 MRHNA and CDR2 SNTAGT. V dropped 0 bases and J dropped 3 bases, with 4 bases sitting between them. The length of the CDR3 is 13 residues.